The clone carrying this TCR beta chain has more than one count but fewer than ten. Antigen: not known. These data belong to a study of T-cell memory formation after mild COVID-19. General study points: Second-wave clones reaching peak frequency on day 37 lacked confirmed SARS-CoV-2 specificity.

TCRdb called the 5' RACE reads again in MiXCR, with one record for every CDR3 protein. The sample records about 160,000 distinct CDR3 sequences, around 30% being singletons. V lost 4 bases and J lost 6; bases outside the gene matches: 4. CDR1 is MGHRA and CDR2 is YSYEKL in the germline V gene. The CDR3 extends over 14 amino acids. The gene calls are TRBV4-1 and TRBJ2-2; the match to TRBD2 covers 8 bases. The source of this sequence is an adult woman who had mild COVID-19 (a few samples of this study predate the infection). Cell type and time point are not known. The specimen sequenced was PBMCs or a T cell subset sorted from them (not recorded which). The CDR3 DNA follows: TGCGCCAGCAGCCCATACGGGGGGGCCGGGGAGCTGTTTTTT. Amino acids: CASSPYGGAGELFF.